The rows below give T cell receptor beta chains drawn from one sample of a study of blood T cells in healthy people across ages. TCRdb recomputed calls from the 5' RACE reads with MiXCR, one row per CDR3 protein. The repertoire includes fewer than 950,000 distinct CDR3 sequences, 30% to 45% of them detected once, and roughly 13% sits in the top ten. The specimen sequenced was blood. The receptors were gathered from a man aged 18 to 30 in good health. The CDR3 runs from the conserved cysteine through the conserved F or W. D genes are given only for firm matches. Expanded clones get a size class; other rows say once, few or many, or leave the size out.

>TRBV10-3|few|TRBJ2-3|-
TGTGCCATCAGTGAGTCGAATAGGCTAGGGGGAGATACGCAGTATTTT
CAISESNRLGGDTQYF
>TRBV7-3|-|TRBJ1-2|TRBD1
TGTGCCAGCAGTATGACAGGGAACAATTACCTCTCTGGCTACACCTTC
CASSMTGNNYLSGYTF
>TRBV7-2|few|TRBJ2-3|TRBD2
TGTGCCAGCAGCTTAGAGGCGGGGGGGCCCACAGATACGCAGTATTTT
CASSLEAGGPTDTQYF
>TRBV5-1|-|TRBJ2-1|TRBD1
TGCGCCAGCAGCTTGGTGAGGGGGCCGAATGAGCAGTTCTTC
CASSLVRGPNEQFF
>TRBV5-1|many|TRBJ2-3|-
TGCGCCAGCAGCTTGTCGACATTAGATACGCAGTATTTT
CASSLSTLDTQYF
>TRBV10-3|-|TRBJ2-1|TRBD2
TGTGCCATCAGTTCCCGGACTAGCGGGGCGATAGCCTCCTACAATGAGCAGTTCTTC
CAISSRTSGAIASYNEQFF
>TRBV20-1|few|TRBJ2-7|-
TGCAGTGCTAGACCGGGATTCGAGCAGTACTTC
CSARPGFEQYF
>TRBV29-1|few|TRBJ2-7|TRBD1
TGCAGCGTGGCGAAGGGGACAGGAGGCAATGAGCAGTACTTC
CSVAKGTGGNEQYF
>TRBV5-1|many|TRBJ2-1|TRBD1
TGCGCCACCGGACAGGGGGCGCTTAGTGAGCAGTTCTTC
CATGQGALSEQFF
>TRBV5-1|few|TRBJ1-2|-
TGCGCCAGCAGCTTCGGCCAGACTCCTAATGGCTACACCTTC
CASSFGQTPNGYTF